This TCR beta chain was sequenced for a study of control samples from healthy donors and cancer patients. Measured with immunoSEQ multiplex PCR; TCRdb has only the in-frame clones, and not every one. The sample yields around 100,000 clones, 90% seen once. This CDR3 region has 19 residues. CDR1 is LGHNT and CDR2 is FRNRAP in the germline V gene. Trimming removed 0 bases from V and 8 bases from J, with 25 bases in between. This TCR derives from a woman under 30 in good health. Source material: blood. The chain combines TRBV12-5 with TRBJ1-4, with D possibly being TRBD1 (5 bases). The CDR3 spells CASGLVLGTAYPIGEKLFF. Written as DNA, the CDR3 is TGTGCTAGTGGTTTGGTACTGGGGACGGCTTACCCGATAGGGGAAAAACTGTTTTTT.